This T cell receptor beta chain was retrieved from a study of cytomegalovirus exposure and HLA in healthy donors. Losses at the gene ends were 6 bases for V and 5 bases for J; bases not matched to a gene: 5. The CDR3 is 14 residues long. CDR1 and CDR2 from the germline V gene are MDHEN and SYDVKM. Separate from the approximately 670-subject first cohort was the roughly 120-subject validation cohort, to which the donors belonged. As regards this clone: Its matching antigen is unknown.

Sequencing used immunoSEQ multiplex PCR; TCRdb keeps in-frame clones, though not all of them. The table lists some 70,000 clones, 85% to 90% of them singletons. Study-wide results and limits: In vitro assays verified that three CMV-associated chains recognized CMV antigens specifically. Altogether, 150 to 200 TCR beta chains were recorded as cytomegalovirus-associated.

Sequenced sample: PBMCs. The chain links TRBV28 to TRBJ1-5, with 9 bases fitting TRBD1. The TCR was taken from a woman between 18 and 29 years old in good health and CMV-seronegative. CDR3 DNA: TGTGCCAGCAGGGGACAGGGCGGGTATCAGCCCCAGCATTTT. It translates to CASRGQGGYQPQHF.